The 28 T cell receptor beta chains presented below share a single source sample, sequenced in a study of early T cells in non-severe SARS-CoV-2 infection. MiXCR, run by TCRdb on the 5' RACE reads, gives a single entry per CDR3 protein. Of 55,000 to 65,000 distinct CDR3 sequences listed, about 9.1% are singletons. Sequenced: whole blood. Receptors were obtained from an adult who was a healthcare worker with PCR-confirmed SARS-CoV-2 infection or an uninfected control (not recorded which).

This clonotype was counted at least ten times. The chain employs TRBV6-1 and TRBJ1-5, with TRBD1 matching 10 bases. This CDR3 comprises 17 residues. CDR1 and CDR2 from the germline V gene are MNHNS and SASEGT. J lost 4 bases, V lost 3 bases, and 9 bases had no gene match. Written as DNA, the CDR3 is TGTGCCAGCAGTGAGTGGTTGATGGACAGGGGGAATCAGCCCCAGCATTTT. It is translated as CASSEWLMDRGNQPQHF.

The chain links TRBV2 to TRBJ1-1; D possibly corresponds to TRBD1 (6 bases). The CDR3 consists of 13 residues. Germline V gene sequence: CDR1 SNHLY, CDR2 FYNNEI. Trimming removed 10 bases at V and 5 bases at J, with 17 bases between. The chain's CDR3 is CATLIEGVTEAFF. In nucleotides, the CDR3 is TGTGCCACCCTAATTGAGGGGGTAACTGAAGCTTTCTTT. Full variable domain (remainder filled in from reference TRBV2 and TRBJ1-1): EPEVTQTPSHQVTQMGQEVILRCVPISNHLYFYWYRQILGQKVEFLVSFYNNEISEKSEIFDDQFSVERPDGSNFTLKIRSTKLEDSAMYFCATLIEGVTEAFFGQGTRLTVV.

This clonotype was observed a handful of times. The chain combines TRBV28 with TRBJ2-7; TRBD1 matches 7 bases. CDR1 and CDR2 (germline): MDHEN, SYDVKM. The CDR3 covers 14 residues. V trimming: 4 bases; J trimming: 1 base; junction bases outside the gene matches: 4. The CDR3 sequence is CASSYPGGSYEQYF. CDR3 nucleotides: TGTGCCAGCAGTTATCCAGGGGGATCCTACGAGCAGTACTTC.

Ten or more counts support this clonotype. The rearrangement joins TRBV5-1 to TRBJ2-3; D possibly corresponds to TRBD1 (5 bases). Germline-derived CDR1 and CDR2 are SGHRS and YFSETQ. V lost 4 bases to trimming and J lost 4 bases, with 19 bases between them. The CDR3 consists of 16 residues. The CDR3 DNA reads TGCGCCAGCAGCCCTACGTCAGGGATTGTGGCAGATACGCAGTATTTT. It is translated as CASSPTSGIVADTQYF.

This clonotype showed up many times. The V call is TRBV20-1, the J call TRBJ1-5; D is ambiguous. The CDR3 covers 14 residues. V lost 0 bases and J 7 bases, leaving 13 bases between the germline ends. In germline, CDR1 is DFQATT, CDR2 SNEGSKA (reference sequence). This CDR3 reads CSARDAGLGQPQHF. DNA for the CDR3: TGCAGTGCTAGAGATGCAGGACTCGGGCAGCCCCAGCATTTT.

This clonotype has just a few counts. The rearrangement uses TRBV3-1 and TRBJ2-3; D gene unclear. The germline V gene encodes CDR1 LGHDT and CDR2 YNNKEL (reference sequence). This CDR3 has 13 amino acids. The V end lost 3 bases, the J end lost 0 bases, and 4 bases lay between the germline ends. The CDR3 is CASSHSSTDTQYF. CDR3 in DNA: TGTGCCAGCAGCCACTCTAGCACAGATACGCAGTATTTT.

The rearrangement links TRBV6-2 or TRBV6-3 to TRBJ1-4; D gene ambiguous. The CDR3 length is 13 residues. In germline, CDR1 is MNHEY, CDR2 SVGEGT. Trimming cost V 8 bases and J 8 bases, with 15 bases left between them. CDR3 nucleotides: TGTGCCAGCTCCAGACCCTCGGGGGAAAAACTGTTTTTT. Protein: CASSRPSGEKLFF.

This clonotype was picked up a small number of times. The chain has TRBV5-6 and TRBJ1-6; 9 bases map to TRBD1. The CDR3 runs to 19 residues. Trimming at V came to 0 bases and at J to 4 bases, leaving 11 bases not matched to a gene. Germline V CDR1 and CDR2: SGHDT, YYEEEE. CDR3 DNA: TGTGCCAGCAGCTTGGCCTTTCGGGACAGGGAACGATATAATTCACCCCTCCACTTT. This translates into CASSLAFRDRERYNSPLHF. Full variable domain (remainder filled in from reference TRBV5-6 and TRBJ1-6): DAGVTQSPTHLIKTRGQQVTLRCSPKSGHDTVSWYQQALGQGPQFIFQYYEEEERQRGNFPDRFSGHQFPNYSSELNVNALLLGDSALYLCASSLAFRDRERYNSPLHFGNGTRLTVT.

This clonotype was seen only a few times. This chain links TRBV19 with TRBJ1-5, with D unresolved. This CDR3 contains 15 residues. The germline CDR1 and CDR2 sequences are LNHDA and SQIVND (reference sequence). Trimming pared 4 bases from V and 3 bases from J, leaving 13 bases between. Here the CDR3 DNA reads TGTGCCAGTAGTAACCTCCCCAGATACAATCAGCCCCAGCATTTT. Translated: CASSNLPRYNQPQHF.

The chain has TRBV20-1 and TRBJ2-3, with a possible D match to TRBD1 (5 bases). The V gene's germline CDR1 is DFQATT and CDR2 SNEGSKA (reference sequence). The CDR3 is 15 residues long. The ends were cut back, 0 bases at V and 2 bases at J, with 12 bases in the middle. CDR3 residues: CSARDRGHHTDTQYF. CDR3 in DNA: TGCAGTGCTAGAGATAGGGGCCACCACACAGATACGCAGTATTTT.

This clonotype appeared many times. The chain employs TRBV20-1 and TRBJ2-3, with 12 bases that match TRBD2. The CDR3 is 16 residues long. Losses at the gene ends were 1 base for V and 1 base for J; bases not matched to a gene: 3. The germline gives CDR1 DFQATT, CDR2 SNEGSKA (reference sequence). CDR3 region: CSARASGRAGTDTQYF. The CDR3 DNA follows: TGCAGTGCTAGAGCTAGCGGGAGGGCTGGCACAGATACGCAGTATTTT.

In its sample, this clonotype was seen many times. V and J are TRBV6-1 and TRBJ2-2; TRBD1 is a possible D gene (6 bases). The CDR3 loop spans 17 amino acids. Germline CDR1 MNHNS, CDR2 SASEGT. The V end lost 4 bases, the J end lost 0 bases, and 15 bases lay between the germline ends. CDR3 in amino acids: CASSVTTGWANTGELFF. CDR3 DNA sequence: TGTGCCAGCAGTGTTACGACAGGCTGGGCGAACACCGGGGAGCTGTTTTTT.

The rearrangement uses TRBV30 and TRBJ2-1; 11 positions match TRBD2. Germline CDR1 reads GTSNPN; CDR2 reads SVGIG (reference sequence). Trimming took 0 bases from V and 15 from J; bases not matched to a gene: 10. The CDR3 length is 14 residues. DNA for the CDR3: TGTGCCTGGAGTGTACAGGCTAGCGGGGGGACCGCGTTCTTC. Protein: CAWSVQASGGTAFF.

This clonotype occurred a few times. The chain carries TRBV2 and TRBJ2-3; TRBD1 agrees at 11 bases. V shed 8 bases, J shed 0 bases, and the junction held 7 bases outside the gene matches. There are 16 residues in the CDR3. Germline values: CDR1 SNHLY, CDR2 FYNNEI. CDR3 protein: CASADRGLSSTDTQYF. Here the CDR3 DNA reads TGTGCCAGCGCGGACAGGGGGCTTTCGAGCACAGATACGCAGTATTTT.

A few counts support this clonotype. The rearrangement joins TRBV5-1 to TRBJ2-1; D might be TRBD2 (6 bases). Trimming stripped 5 bases from V and 2 bases from J, with 8 bases between. Germline-derived CDR1 and CDR2 are SGHRS and YFSETQ. The CDR3 consists of 13 residues. DNA of the CDR3: TGCGCCAGCAGTGGCGGGACCTACAATGAGCAGTTCTTC. Residues: CASSGGTYNEQFF.

In its sample, this clonotype was seen many times. J is TRBJ2-1 and V is TRBV29-1; 11 bases are a match to TRBD1. V lost 1 base and J lost 7; bases outside the gene matches: 3. Germline CDR1 and CDR2: SQVTM and ANQGSEA. The CDR3 has 14 residues. The CDR3 sequence is CSVEGTGGANEQFF. DNA for the CDR3: TGCAGCGTTGAAGGGACAGGGGGCGCGAATGAGCAGTTCTTC.

At least ten counts were recorded for this clonotype. The chain links TRBV6-1 to TRBJ2-2; D might be TRBD1 (7 bases). The V and J ends lost 8 bases and 3 bases respectively, with 13 bases between them. The CDR3 has 14 residues. Per the germline V gene, CDR1 is MNHNS and CDR2 is SASEGT. DNA for the CDR3: TGTGCCAGCCTCCAGGGGGGCTACACCGGGGAGCTGTTTTTT. Amino acid sequence: CASLQGGYTGELFF.

Ten or more counts support this clonotype. The chain couples TRBV7-9 to TRBJ2-3, with 9 bases matching TRBD2. V lost 2 bases to trimming and J lost 4 bases; unmatched junction nucleotides: 10. Germline CDR1 SEHNR, CDR2 FQNEAQ (reference sequence). This CDR3 is built from 17 residues. CDR3 in amino acids: CASSLRVAGVIADTQYF. In nucleotides, the CDR3 is TGTGCCAGCAGCTTACGGGTAGCGGGAGTTATAGCAGATACGCAGTATTTT.

This clonotype was recorded at least ten times. The CDR3 nucleotides are TGTGCCAGCAGCCGAAACCGAGACAGTAATTCACCCCTCCACTTT. Its protein product is CASSRNRDSNSPLHF. The chain uses TRBV21-1 and TRBJ1-6; TRBD1, the table's D call, was not compared with the DNA. TRBV21-1 is a pseudogene locus. The CDR3 is 15 amino acids.

This clonotype showed up many times. This rearrangement joins TRBV30 to TRBJ2-7; 14 bases map to TRBD2. This CDR3 has 19 residues. Germline V gene lookup returns CDR1 GTSNPN and CDR2 SVGIG (reference sequence). V lost 1 base and J lost 2; bases outside the gene matches: 13. CDR3 residues: CAWSGGLAGGRINPYEQYF. CDR3 nucleotides: TGTGCCTGGAGTGGCGGACTAGCGGGAGGTCGTATTAATCCCTACGAGCAGTACTTC.

This clonotype showed up many times. The V gene is TRBV20-1, the J gene TRBJ1-3, with 9 bases lining up with TRBD1. The germline gives CDR1 DFQATT, CDR2 SNEGSKA (reference sequence). The trim removed 0 bases at V and 2 bases at J, leaving 8 bases unmatched. This CDR3 has 17 residues. CDR3 in amino acids: CSARDPDRGWTGNTIYF. The CDR3 coding sequence is TGCAGTGCTAGAGACCCGGACAGGGGATGGACTGGAAACACCATATATTTT.

Only a few counts were recorded for this clonotype. This chain links TRBV7-2 with TRBJ1-1; D is unresolved. The CDR3 is 15 residues long. Germline V CDR1 and CDR2: SGHTA, FQGNSA. Trimming stripped 1 base from V and 1 base from J, with 10 bases between. The CDR3 spells CASSLEPGANTEAFF. Written as DNA, the CDR3 is TGTGCCAGCAGCTTAGAGCCAGGAGCGAACACTGAAGCTTTCTTT.

This clonotype was seen many times. The chain uses TRBV7-6 and TRBJ1-1; D may be TRBD1 (6 bases). Germline assignment: CDR1 SGHVS and CDR2 FNYEAQ. Trimming shortened V by 3 bases and J by 5 bases, and 10 bases separated the two germline ends. The CDR3 runs to 13 residues. CDR3 coding DNA: TGTGCCAGCAGCTTGGGACAAAGAACTGAAGCTTTCTTT. This translates into CASSLGQRTEAFF.

A few counts support this clonotype. The rearrangement uses TRBV6-6 and TRBJ1-1; 7 bases line up with TRBD1. The CDR3 contains 13 residues. The germline V gene encodes CDR1 MNHNY and CDR2 SVGAGI (reference sequence). J was trimmed by 6 bases and V by 5 bases; bases with no gene match: 6. The CDR3 DNA sequence: TGTGCCAGCAGTACACAGGGGTTCGCTGAAGCTTTCTTT. It translates to CASSTQGFAEAFF.

This clonotype has a count of ten or more. The chain carries TRBV10-3 and TRBJ2-3, with 7 bases that match TRBD2. Looked up from germline, CDR1 is ENHRY and CDR2 is SYGVKD. The junction had 5 bases not matched to a gene; V was cut back by 5 bases and J by 0 bases. CDR3 length: 15 amino acids. For the CDR3, the DNA is TGTGCCATCAGTCAGAGCGGGGCCAGCACAGATACGCAGTATTTT. It codes for CAISQSGASTDTQYF.

The rearrangement links TRBV20-1 to TRBJ2-5; D ambiguous. Trimming removed 4 bases from V and 4 bases from J, with 10 bases in between. CDR1 and CDR2 from the germline V gene are DFQATT and SNEGSKA (reference sequence). The CDR3 runs to 12 residues. The DNA of the CDR3 is TGCAGTGCTACCGACCCAAGAGAGACCCAGTACTTC. Its protein product is CSATDPRETQYF.

This sequence joins TRBV27 and TRBJ2-7; either TRBD1 or TRBD2 may fit D (5 bases each). Trimming shortened V by 8 bases and J by 0 bases, and 14 bases separated the two germline ends. Looked up from germline, CDR1 is MNHEY and CDR2 is SMNVEV (reference sequence). The CDR3 extends over 14 amino acids. DNA of the CDR3: TGTGCCAGCGGGAGCAGGGTCGGCTCCTACGAGCAGTACTTC. Translating it yields CASGSRVGSYEQYF.

The rearrangement joins TRBV29-1 to TRBJ1-1; no definite D call. CDR1 and CDR2 from the germline V gene are SQVTM and ANQGSEA. The CDR3 spans 10 residues. The V gene lost 7 bases and the J gene lost 0 bases, with 3 bases spanning the gap. CDR3 sequence (DNA): TGCAGCGCAATGAACACTGAAGCTTTCTTT. Residues: CSAMNTEAFF.